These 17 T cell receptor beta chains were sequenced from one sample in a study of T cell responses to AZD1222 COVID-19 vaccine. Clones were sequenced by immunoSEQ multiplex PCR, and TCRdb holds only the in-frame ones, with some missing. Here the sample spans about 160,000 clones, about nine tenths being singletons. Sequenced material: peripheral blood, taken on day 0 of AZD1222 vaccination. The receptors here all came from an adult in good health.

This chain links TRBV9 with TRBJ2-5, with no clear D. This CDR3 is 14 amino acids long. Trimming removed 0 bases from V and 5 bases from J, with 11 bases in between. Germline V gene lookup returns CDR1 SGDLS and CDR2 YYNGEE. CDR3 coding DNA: TGTGCCAGCAGCGTAGCTCCCCAGCCTGAGACCCAGTACTTC. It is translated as CASSVAPQPETQYF.

CDR3 sequence: CASRDNSRGALRTTNEKLFF. Here the CDR3 DNA reads TGTGCCAGCAGGGACAATTCACGGGGGGCCCTTAGGACAACTAATGAAAAACTGTTTTTT. The V and J genes are TRBV27 and TRBJ1-4; TRBD1 is a possible D gene (6 bases). Trimming removed 6 bases at V and 0 bases at J, with 26 bases between. This CDR3 has 20 amino acids. Germline V gives CDR1 MNHEY, CDR2 SMNVEV (reference sequence).

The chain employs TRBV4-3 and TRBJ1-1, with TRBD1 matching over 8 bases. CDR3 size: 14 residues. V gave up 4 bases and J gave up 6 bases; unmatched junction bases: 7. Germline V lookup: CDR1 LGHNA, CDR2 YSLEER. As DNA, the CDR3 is TGCGCCAGCAGCCCGACAGGGGAGGGGGCTGAAGCTTTCTTT. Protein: CASSPTGEGAEAFF.

The DNA for the CDR3 is TGCAGCGTGGAGGACGGCGACTCTAACTATGGCTACACCTTC. Its translation is CSVEDGDSNYGYTF. The chain employs TRBV29-1 and TRBJ1-2; D call uncertain. Germline CDR1 SQVTM, CDR2 ANQGSEA. The CDR3 totals 14 residues. Trimming stripped 6 bases from V and 0 bases from J, with 14 bases between. Looking up the rest from reference TRBV29-1 and TRBJ1-2 gives the full variable domain: SAVISQKPSRDICQRGTSLTIQCQVDSQVTMMFWYRQQPGQSLTLIATANQGSEATYESGFVIDKFPISRPNLTFSTLTVSNMSPEDSSIYLCSVEDGDSNYGYTFGSGTRLTVV.

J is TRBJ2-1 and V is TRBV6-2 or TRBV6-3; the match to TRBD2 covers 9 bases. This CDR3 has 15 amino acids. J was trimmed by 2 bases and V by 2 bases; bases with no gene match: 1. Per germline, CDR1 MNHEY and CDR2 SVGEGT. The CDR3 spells CASSYASGTYNEQFF. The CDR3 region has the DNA TGTGCCAGCAGTTACGCTAGCGGGACCTACAATGAGCAGTTCTTC.

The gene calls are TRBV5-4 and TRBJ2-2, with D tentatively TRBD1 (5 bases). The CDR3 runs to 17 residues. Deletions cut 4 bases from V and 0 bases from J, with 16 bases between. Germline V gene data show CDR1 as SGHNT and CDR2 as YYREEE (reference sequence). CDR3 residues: CASSPEVQGANTGELFF. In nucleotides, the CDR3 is TGTGCCAGCAGCCCCGAGGTTCAGGGCGCGAACACCGGGGAGCTGTTTTTT.

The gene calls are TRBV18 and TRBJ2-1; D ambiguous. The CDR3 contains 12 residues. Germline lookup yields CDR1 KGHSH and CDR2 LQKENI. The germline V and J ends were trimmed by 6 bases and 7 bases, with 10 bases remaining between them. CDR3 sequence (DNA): TGTGCCAGCTCCCCTCTAGGGAATGAGCAGTTCTTC. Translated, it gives CASSPLGNEQFF. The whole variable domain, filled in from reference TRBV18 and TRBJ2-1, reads NAGVMQNPRHLVRRRGQEARLRCSPMKGHSHVYWYRQLPEEGLKFMVYLQKENIIDESGMPKERFSAEFPKEGPSILRIQQVVRGDSAAYFCASSPLGNEQFFGPGTRLTVL.

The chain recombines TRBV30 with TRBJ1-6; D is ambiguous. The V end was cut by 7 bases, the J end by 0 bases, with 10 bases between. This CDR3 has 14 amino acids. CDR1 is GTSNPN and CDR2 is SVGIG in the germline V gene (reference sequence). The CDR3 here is CASEARSYNSPLHF. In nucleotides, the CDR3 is TGTGCCTCCGAGGCCCGCTCCTATAATTCACCCCTCCACTTT.

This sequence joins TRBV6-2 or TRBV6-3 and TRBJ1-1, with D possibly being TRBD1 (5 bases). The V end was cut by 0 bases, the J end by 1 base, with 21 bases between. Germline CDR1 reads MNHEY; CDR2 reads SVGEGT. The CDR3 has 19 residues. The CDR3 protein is CASSYSWVVVDTRNTEAFF. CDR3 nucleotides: TGTGCCAGCAGTTACTCGTGGGTGGTGGTGGACACGCGGAACACTGAAGCTTTCTTT.

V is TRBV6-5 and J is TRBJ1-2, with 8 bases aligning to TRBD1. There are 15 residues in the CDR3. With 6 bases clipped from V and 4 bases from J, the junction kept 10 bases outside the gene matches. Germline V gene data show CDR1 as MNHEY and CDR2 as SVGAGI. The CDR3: CASSPGTGQGYGYTF. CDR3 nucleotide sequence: TGTGCCAGCAGCCCCGGCACTGGACAGGGCTATGGCTACACCTTC.

The CDR3 is CATSRDLVAGVEQYF. In DNA, the CDR3 is TGTGCCACCAGCAGAGATTTGGTGGCGGGCGTCGAGCAGTACTTC. The J gene is TRBJ2-7, the V gene TRBV15; tentative D call: TRBD2 (5 bases). Germline values: CDR1 LNHNV, CDR2 YYDKDF (reference sequence). V lost 0 bases and J 6 bases, leaving 15 bases between the germline ends. This CDR3 comprises 15 residues.

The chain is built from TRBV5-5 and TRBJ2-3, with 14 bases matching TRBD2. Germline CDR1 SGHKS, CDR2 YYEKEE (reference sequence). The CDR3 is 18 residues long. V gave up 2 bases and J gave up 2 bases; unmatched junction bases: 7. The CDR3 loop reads CASSLPEGLAGVTDTQYF. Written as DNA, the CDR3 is TGTGCCAGCAGCTTACCTGAGGGACTAGCGGGGGTCACAGATACGCAGTATTTT.

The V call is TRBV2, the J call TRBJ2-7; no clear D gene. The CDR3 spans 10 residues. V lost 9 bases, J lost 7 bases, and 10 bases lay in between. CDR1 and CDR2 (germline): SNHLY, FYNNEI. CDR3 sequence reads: CARGIDEQYF. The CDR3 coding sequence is TGTGCCAGGGGGATCGATGAGCAGTACTTC.

In nucleotides, the CDR3 is TGTGCCAGCAGTTACTATATCGAGACCGGTACTAGCACAGATACGCAGTATTTT. Translation: CASSYYIETGTSTDTQYF. J is TRBJ2-3 and V is TRBV6-2 or TRBV6-3; D remains ambiguous. This CDR3 is built from 18 residues. Trimming pared 1 base from V and 0 bases from J, leaving 17 bases between. CDR1 MNHEY and CDR2 SVGEGT come from the germline V gene.

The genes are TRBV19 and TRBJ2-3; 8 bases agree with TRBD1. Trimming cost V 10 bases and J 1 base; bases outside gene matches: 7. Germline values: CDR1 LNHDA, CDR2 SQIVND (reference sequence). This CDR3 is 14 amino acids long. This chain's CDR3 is CAIHMTGGTDTQYF. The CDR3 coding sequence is TGTGCCATCCACATGACAGGGGGCACAGATACGCAGTATTTT. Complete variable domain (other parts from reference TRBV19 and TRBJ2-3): DGGITQSPKYLFRKEGQNVTLSCEQNLNHDAMYWYRQDPGQGLRLIYYSQIVNDFQKGDIAEGYSVSREKKESFPLTVTSAQKNPTAFYLCAIHMTGGTDTQYFGPGTRLTVL.

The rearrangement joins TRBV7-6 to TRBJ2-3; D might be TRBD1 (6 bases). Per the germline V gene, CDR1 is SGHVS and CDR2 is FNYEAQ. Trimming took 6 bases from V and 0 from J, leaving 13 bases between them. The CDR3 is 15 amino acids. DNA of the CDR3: TGTGCCAGCAGGCGACAGGAGATGAGCACAGATACGCAGTATTTT. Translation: CASRRQEMSTDTQYF.

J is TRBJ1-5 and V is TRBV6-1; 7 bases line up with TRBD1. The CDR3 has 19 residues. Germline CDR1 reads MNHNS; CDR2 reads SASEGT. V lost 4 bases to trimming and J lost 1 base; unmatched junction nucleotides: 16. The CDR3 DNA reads TGTGCCAGCAGTGGCTGGGCAGGGGGAAGAGTAGGAAGCAATCAGCCCCAGCATTTT. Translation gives CASSGWAGGRVGSNQPQHF.